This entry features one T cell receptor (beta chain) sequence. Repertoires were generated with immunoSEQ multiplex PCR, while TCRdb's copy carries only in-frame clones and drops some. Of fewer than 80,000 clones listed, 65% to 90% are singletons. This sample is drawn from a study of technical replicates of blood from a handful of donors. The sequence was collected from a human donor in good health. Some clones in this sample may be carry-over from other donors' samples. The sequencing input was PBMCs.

The CDR3 protein is CASSAGDSNSPLHF. CDR3 DNA sequence: TGCGCCAGCAGCGCCGGGGACAGCAATTCACCCCTCCACTTT. The chain carries TRBV5-1 and TRBJ1-6; 7 bases match TRBD1. CDR3 length: 14 residues. J was trimmed by 7 bases and V by 4 bases; bases with no gene match: 5. CDR1 SGHRS and CDR2 YFSETQ come from the germline V gene.